The 14 T cell receptor beta chains presented below share a single source sample, sequenced in a study of blood T cell repertoires in COVID-19. Sequencing used immunoSEQ multiplex PCR; TCRdb keeps in-frame clones, though not all of them. Among around 300,000 clones, about 87% were seen once, and the ten largest hold around 2.9%. Sequencing was performed on PBMCs or T cells enriched from blood (not recorded which). These receptors were taken from a woman aged 45-65 years who had recovered from COVID-19.

The rearrangement joins TRBV7-2 to TRBJ2-2; TRBD1 agrees at 10 bases. This CDR3 spans 15 amino acids. Trimming took 5 bases from V and 7 from J; bases not matched to a gene: 7. CDR1 and CDR2 from the germline V gene are SGHTA and FQGNSA. CDR3 region: CASSRDRGRGGELFF. CDR3 DNA sequence: TGTGCCAGCAGCAGAGACAGGGGGCGAGGCGGGGAGCTGTTTTTT.

The rearrangement joins TRBV5-6 to TRBJ1-1; TRBD1 is a possible D gene (6 bases). Germline V gene sequence: CDR1 SGHDT, CDR2 YYEEEE. V was clipped by 4 bases and J by 1 base, with 11 bases between them. CDR3 length: 14 amino acids. In DNA form, the CDR3 reads TGTGCCAGCAGCCCACAGGGACGGAACACTGAAGCTTTCTTT. Residues: CASSPQGRNTEAFF.

The chain recombines TRBV4-2 with TRBJ2-1; 12 positions agree with TRBD2. The V and J ends lost 2 bases and 7 bases, in that order; junction bases with no gene match: 6. The CDR3 has 16 residues. Germline V lookup: CDR1 LGHNA, CDR2 YNFKEQ. The DNA for the CDR3 is TGTGCCAGCAGCCAACCGACTAGCGGGAGTTCGAATGAGCAGTTCTTC. Amino acid sequence: CASSQPTSGSSNEQFF.

The genes are TRBV9 and TRBJ2-3; tentatively, D is TRBD2 (6 bases). This CDR3 has 14 residues. Trimming pared 4 bases from V and 1 base from J, leaving 10 bases between. Germline V lookup: CDR1 SGDLS, CDR2 YYNGEE. The CDR3 DNA follows: TGTGCCAGCAGCCTCGGGGGACGCACAGATACGCAGTATTTT. This sequence encodes CASSLGGRTDTQYF.

The chain employs TRBV12-3 or TRBV12-4 and TRBJ2-7, with D tentatively TRBD1 (5 bases). V was trimmed by 2 bases and J by 6 bases, leaving 8 bases between them. This CDR3 has 12 residues. In DNA, the CDR3 is TGTGCCAGCAGTTTAAGGGGTTTCGAGCAGTACTTC. As protein: CASSLRGFEQYF.

The chain's CDR3 is CAWTPTDSGNTIYF. The DNA of the CDR3 is TGTGCCTGGACTCCGACAGATTCTGGAAACACCATATATTTT. The J gene is TRBJ1-3, the V gene TRBV30; perhaps TRBD1 as D (5 bases). V was trimmed by 4 bases and J by 1 base, leaving 11 bases between them. Germline values: CDR1 GTSNPN, CDR2 SVGIG (reference sequence). The CDR3 loop spans 14 amino acids.

This rearrangement joins TRBV5-1 to TRBJ1-3; D gene ambiguous. Germline V gene sequence: CDR1 SGHRS, CDR2 YFSETQ. This CDR3 is 13 amino acids long. V gave up 5 bases and J gave up 0 bases, with 6 bases separating them. CDR3: CASREFSGNTIYF. CDR3 coding DNA: TGCGCCAGCAGGGAGTTCTCTGGAAACACCATATATTTT. Using reference TRBV5-1 and TRBJ1-3 for the parts outside the CDR3, the full variable domain is KAGVTQTPRYLIKTRGQQVTLSCSPISGHRSVSWYQQTPGQGLQFLFEYFSETQRNKGNFPGRFSGRQFSNSRSEMNVSTLELGDSALYLCASREFSGNTIYFGEGSWLTVV.

V gene TRBV5-1 combines with J gene TRBJ2-2; 9 bases fit TRBD1. CDR1 is SGHRS, CDR2 YFSETQ, per germline. The CDR3 covers 17 residues. The ends lost 0 bases at V and 9 bases at J; junction bases unmatched: 12. The CDR3 loop is CASSLDSRDRADRELFF. The CDR3 coding sequence is TGCGCCAGCAGCTTGGATTCTCGGGACAGGGCGGACCGGGAGCTGTTTTTT.

V gene TRBV9 combines with J gene TRBJ2-1; 10 nucleotides line up with TRBD2. Looked up from germline, CDR1 is SGDLS and CDR2 is YYNGEE. The CDR3 covers 15 residues. The junction had 6 bases not matched to a gene; V was cut back by 0 bases and J by 9 bases. The CDR3 is CASSVASGSKGEQFF. CDR3 coding DNA: TGTGCCAGCAGCGTAGCTAGCGGGAGTAAAGGTGAGCAGTTCTTC.

V and J are TRBV4-3 and TRBJ1-3, with D maybe TRBD1 (5 bases). This CDR3 is built from 19 residues. CDR1 is LGHNA, CDR2 YSLEER, per germline. Trimming cost V 4 bases and J 4 bases, with 26 bases left between them. CDR3 residues: CASSRGAGTLSTSGNTIYF. In nucleotides, the CDR3 is TGCGCCAGCAGCCGAGGTGCCGGGACTCTCTCAACATCGGGAAACACCATATATTTT.

This clone was observed once. The J gene is TRBJ2-2, the V gene TRBV9, with 7 bases aligning to TRBD1. J gave up 4 bases and V 3 bases, and 6 bases lay outside the gene matches. This CDR3 comprises 15 residues. Germline values: CDR1 SGDLS, CDR2 YYNGEE. The CDR3 nucleotides are TGTGCCAGCAGCGATTACAGGGGCAGCACCGGGGAGCTGTTTTTT. This codes for CASSDYRGSTGELFF.

This clone was observed a handful of times. The chain links TRBV9 to TRBJ1-4; D perhaps matches TRBD1 (5 bases). The CDR3 runs to 14 residues. With 3 bases removed from V and 8 bases from J, the gap between germline ends came to 14 bases. From germline, CDR1 is SGDLS and CDR2 YYNGEE. The CDR3 protein is CASSEGVHREKLFF. The CDR3 DNA follows: TGTGCCAGCAGCGAAGGGGTGCATCGAGAAAAACTGTTTTTT.

The chain is built from TRBV19 and TRBJ2-7; the D is unclear. The CDR3 consists of 14 residues. The V gene lost 3 bases and the J gene lost 0 bases, with 9 bases spanning the gap. Germline V gene sequence: CDR1 LNHDA, CDR2 SQIVND (reference sequence). The CDR3 sequence: CASSISRSSYEQYF. The DNA for the CDR3 is TGTGCCAGTAGTATTTCCAGGTCCTCCTACGAGCAGTACTTC. The entire variable domain, with the rest obtained from reference TRBV19 and TRBJ2-7, is as follows: DGGITQSPKYLFRKEGQNVTLSCEQNLNHDAMYWYRQDPGQGLRLIYYSQIVNDFQKGDIAEGYSVSREKKESFPLTVTSAQKNPTAFYLCASSISRSSYEQYFGPGTRLTVT.

The chain has TRBV30 and TRBJ1-1; 7 positions match TRBD1. CDR3 length equals 12 residues. The V gene's germline CDR1 is GTSNPN and CDR2 SVGIG (reference sequence). V was clipped by 4 bases and J by 5 bases; unmatched bases: 4. The CDR3 DNA reads TGTGCCTGGACAGGGGGAAAAACTGAAGCTTTCTTT. It translates to CAWTGGKTEAFF. Full variable domain (outside the CDR3, taken from reference TRBV30 and TRBJ1-1): SQTIHQWPATLVQPVGSPLSLECTVEGTSNPNLYWYRQAAGRGLQLLFYSVGIGQISSEVPQNLSASRPQDRQFILSSKKLLLSDSGFYLCAWTGGKTEAFFGQGTRLTVV.